This T cell receptor beta chain was sequenced for a study of cytomegalovirus exposure and HLA in healthy donors. The junction had 5 bases not matched to a gene; V was cut back by 6 bases and J by 1 base. Germline CDR1 is WNHNN and CDR2 is SYGVQD (reference sequence). The CDR3 consists of 15 residues. The PCR had 60 Vbeta and 13 Jbeta primers. The protocol was immunoSEQ multiplex PCR, while the TCRdb copy is restricted to in-frame clones and leaves out a portion. This table holds 35,000 to 45,000 clones. The chain couples TRBV10-1 to TRBJ2-2; TRBD1 agrees at 7 bases. Sequencing was carried out using PBMCs. This receptor was obtained from a young man in good health and CMV-seronegative. CDR3 sequence (DNA): TGCGCCAGCAGCGCCGGGACAGTGAACACCGGGGAGCTGTTTTTT. This sequence encodes CASSAGTVNTGELFF.